These 14 T cell receptor beta chains originate from one sample sequenced in a study of blood T cell repertoires in COVID-19. Sequencing was performed with immunoSEQ multiplex PCR; in TCRdb, only in-frame clones are kept and a portion is missing. The sample records some 210,000 clones, more than 70% being singletons. The sequencing sample was made of peripheral blood. The source of these receptors is a woman in her thirties or forties who had recovered from COVID-19.

With respect to this clone: The junction differs from germline at one of its ends, possibly a read error. The J gene is TRBJ1-1, the V gene TRBV19; D not certain. Germline-derived CDR1 and CDR2 are LNHDA and SQIVND (reference sequence). The CDR3 is made up of 15 amino acids. CDR3 bases: TGTGCCAGCAGTATAATAACCCGCGGGGACACTGAAGCTTTCTTT. It codes for CASSIITRGDTEAFF.

This clone was recorded a few times. The rearrangement links TRBV6-4 to TRBJ2-1; TRBD2 might be the D (5 bases). The CDR3 length is 14 residues. Germline V CDR1 and CDR2: MRHNA, SNTAGT. Trimming cost V 2 bases and J 6 bases, with 11 bases left between them. The CDR3 loop reads CASSDGVGSNEQFF. CDR3 DNA: TGTGCCAGCAGTGACGGGGTAGGGAGCAATGAGCAGTTCTTC.

This chain connects TRBV27 to TRBJ1-4; 7 positions match TRBD1. CDR1 and CDR2 (germline): MNHEY, SMNVEV (reference sequence). Trimming removed 7 bases from V and 3 bases from J; junction bases left unmatched: 2. The length of the CDR3 is 13 residues. As DNA, the CDR3 is TGTGCCAGCAAGGGGGCGGCTAATGAAAAACTGTTTTTT. This sequence encodes CASKGAANEKLFF.

V is TRBV11-2 and J is TRBJ1-4; 8 bases align to TRBD1. J was trimmed by 4 bases and V by 5 bases; bases with no gene match: 3. There are 14 residues in the CDR3. Germline assignment: CDR1 SGHAT and CDR2 FQNNGV. CDR3 protein: CASSRDRSNEKLFF. DNA for the CDR3: TGTGCCAGCAGCCGGGACAGGAGTAATGAAAAACTGTTTTTT.

The CDR3 reads CASSLETGASNYGYTF. The CDR3 bases are TGCGCCAGCAGCTTGGAGACAGGGGCCAGTAACTATGGCTACACCTTC. This chain connects TRBV5-1 to TRBJ1-2; 8 nucleotides align to TRBD1. This CDR3 region has 16 residues. Germline assignment: CDR1 SGHRS and CDR2 YFSETQ. Unmatched junction bases numbered 5, after V lost 0 bases and J lost 1 base.

The gene calls are TRBV5-4 and TRBJ1-6; possibly TRBD1 for D (5 bases). Germline CDR1 SGHNT, CDR2 YYREEE (reference sequence). Trimming removed 2 bases from V and 4 bases from J, with 19 bases in between. CDR3 size: 18 residues. The CDR3: CASSFGLTTAAYNSPLHF. CDR3 DNA: TGTGCCAGCAGCTTTGGTCTTACGACAGCCGCATATAATTCACCCCTCCACTTT.

The chain joins TRBV28 to TRBJ2-3; 7 nucleotides match TRBD2. J gave up 2 bases and V 5 bases, and 13 bases lay outside the gene matches. This CDR3 region has 17 residues. CDR1 is MDHEN, CDR2 SYDVKM, per germline. The CDR3 coding sequence is TGTGCCAGCAGTCCCCTCGGGGCGGGAGCACCCACAGATACGCAGTATTTT. This sequence encodes CASSPLGAGAPTDTQYF.

The chain is built from TRBV28 and TRBJ1-5; TRBD1 matches at 10 bases. The V segment lost 4 bases and the J segment 6 bases; nucleotides outside the gene matches: 9. The germline CDR1 and CDR2 sequences are MDHEN and SYDVKM. CDR3 length: 16 residues. CDR3 amino acids: CASSSSNDRGLQPQHF. The CDR3 DNA reads as TGTGCCAGCAGTTCCAGCAACGACAGGGGGCTTCAGCCCCAGCATTTT. Filled out from reference TRBV28 and TRBJ1-5, the complete variable domain reads DVKVTQSSRYLVKRTGEKVFLECVQDMDHENMFWYRQDPGLGLRLIYFSYDVKMKEKGDIPEGYSVSREKKERFSLILESASTNQTSMYLCASSSSNDRGLQPQHFGDGTRLSIL.

This sequence joins TRBV6-5 and TRBJ2-2; a possible D gene is TRBD1 (5 bases). The germline V gene has CDR1 MNHEY and CDR2 SVGAGI. This CDR3 has 14 residues. The ends were cut back, 6 bases at V and 1 base at J, with 9 bases in the middle. Here the CDR3 reads CASSPTGNTGELFF. The CDR3, as DNA: TGTGCCAGCAGCCCCACAGGGAACACCGGGGAGCTGTTTTTT.

The chain carries TRBV4-3 and TRBJ2-7, with D possibly TRBD2 on 6 matching bases. Germline V gene lookup returns CDR1 LGHNA and CDR2 YSLEER. Trimming took off 3 bases at V and 7 bases at J, with 13 bases between the two ends. The CDR3 runs to 13 residues. This CDR3 reads CASSQPGGGEQYF. The CDR3 nucleotides read TGCGCCAGCAGCCAGCCTGGTGGGGGGGAGCAGTACTTC.

This sequence joins TRBV7-9 and TRBJ2-7; 8 nucleotides agree with TRBD1. V lost 5 bases to trimming and J lost 3 bases; unmatched junction nucleotides: 6. This CDR3 contains 14 residues. The germline gives CDR1 SEHNR, CDR2 FQNEAQ (reference sequence). The CDR3 region has the DNA TGTGCCAGCAGCACGTGGGACAGGAGCTACGAGCAGTACTTC. Amino acid sequence: CASSTWDRSYEQYF.

The chain is built from TRBV30 and TRBJ1-4; 8 bases fit TRBD1. The V gene end was trimmed by 3 bases and the J gene end by 8 bases; junction bases not matched to a gene: 8. CDR1 and CDR2 from the germline V gene are GTSNPN and SVGIG (reference sequence). The CDR3 is 14 amino acids. CDR3 sequence reads: CAWRETGVGEKLFF. CDR3 bases: TGTGCCTGGAGAGAGACAGGGGTGGGGGAAAAACTGTTTTTT.

This chain links TRBV11-2 with TRBJ2-7; no clear D gene. V was shortened by 5 bases and J by 2 bases, with 16 bases between the two germline ends. The CDR3 contains 15 residues. CDR1 is SGHAT and CDR2 is FQNNGV in the germline V gene. The CDR3 nucleotides read TGTGCCAGCAGCGAGAACTACGGTTCAACCTACGAGCAGTACTTC. Translating it yields CASSENYGSTYEQYF.

The chain uses TRBV3-1 (or the pseudogene TRBV3-2) and TRBJ2-1; 9 bases are a match to TRBD2. With 3 bases clipped from V and 5 bases from J, the junction kept 2 bases outside the gene matches. Germline CDR1 is LGHDT and CDR2 is YNNKEL (reference sequence). The CDR3 sequence is 14 residues long. The CDR3 coding sequence is TGTGCCAGCAGCCAGAGCGGGAGGAACAATGAGCAGTTCTTC. It yields the protein CASSQSGRNNEQFF.